This T cell receptor (beta chain) was observed in a study of T cell repertoires in cytomegalovirus infection. Study overall: Peptides in the study included HLA-C-restricted and HLA-B-restricted CMV epitopes. It can be stated that public TCR beta signatures indicated CMV infection as well as a matching HLA type.

Study-wide results and limits: The response measured ex vivo was dominated by TCR beta clonotypes (HLA-C-restricted and CMV-specific). Of the TCR beta families, the public ones yielded a cumulative frequency that identified carriers of CMV plus the relevant HLA.

TCRdb reprocessed the reads via MiXCR and lists one record per CDR3 protein. The data show about 220,000 distinct CDR3 sequences, less than 50% seen once. The table lists this clonotype with a few counts. Its cognate antigen is unknown. The clonotype originates from a human donor in good health (CMV status not recorded). Some clones in this sample may be carry-over from other donors' samples. This material consisted of CD8+ T cells from cultured PBMCs, taken from culture after CMV antigen stimulation.

CDR3 residues: CASSRTSGSGETQYF. CDR3 DNA sequence: TGTGCCAGCAGCCGGACTAGCGGGAGCGGAGAGACCCAGTACTTC. This rearrangement joins TRBV7-9 to TRBJ2-5, with 13 bases lining up with TRBD2. The CDR3 covers 15 residues. V was pared by 5 bases and J by 4 bases, with 4 bases of the junction left unmatched. Germline V gene lookup returns CDR1 SEHNR and CDR2 FQNEAQ (reference sequence).